This entry describes one T cell receptor beta chain. Its target is unknown. CDR3 length: 14 residues. J lost 5 bases, V lost 2 bases, and 6 bases had no gene match. CDR1 is DFQATT, CDR2 SNEGSKA, per germline (reference sequence). The source of the sample is a study of T-cell memory formation after mild COVID-19. Study background: TCR clusters were mostly confined to one donor each.

TCRdb reanalysed the 5' RACE reads using MiXCR and keeps one entry per CDR3 protein. The profile shows hundreds of thousands of distinct CDR3 sequences, roughly 21% of them singletons. Regarding the study as a whole: The study detected some responding clones in pre-infection memory, suggesting cross-reactive memory joined.

The receptor was derived from an adult woman who had mild COVID-19 (a few samples of this study predate the infection). Cell type and time point are not known. The V gene is TRBV20-1, the J gene TRBJ2-3; 8 nucleotides line up with TRBD1. Sequenced material: PBMCs or a T cell subset sorted from them (not recorded which). CDR3 DNA: TGCAGTGCTAGAAAGGACAGGGTCAAAGATACGCAGTATTTT. This codes for CSARKDRVKDTQYF.